A selection of T cell receptor beta chains follows, all from one sample in a study of shared clonotypes between healthy human individuals. Clones were read by immunoSEQ multiplex PCR, and TCRdb kept only the in-frame ones, dropping some. The table has approximately 600,000 clones, 85% to 95% seen once. The sequenced sample consisted of naive CD8+ T cells sorted from blood. Receptors were obtained from a woman aged 25 to 39 in good health. CDR3s include the opening cysteine and the closing phenylalanine or tryptophan. D genes are given only for firm matches. Clone size is stated in some rows and not others, as once, few, many or a class when expanded.

clone_size j_call v_call d_call cdr3_aa cdr3_nt
. TRBJ2-2 TRBV30 . CAWSTGELFF TGTGCCTGGAGTACCGGGGAGCTGTTTTTT
. TRBJ1-2 TRBV6-6 TRBD1 CASSYSEGALGYTF TGTGCCAGCAGTTACTCGGAGGGGGCGCTAGGCTACACCTTC
. TRBJ2-7 TRBV28 TRBD2 CASSLGLAGLSYEQYF TGTGCCAGCAGTTTGGGACTAGCGGGGTTGTCCTACGAGCAGTACTTC
. TRBJ2-1 TRBV27 . CASSRGGPYNEQFF TGTGCCAGCAGTCGTGGGGGTCCTTACAATGAGCAGTTCTTC
. TRBJ1-5 TRBV7-2 . CASSSRANSNQPQHF TGTGCCAGCAGCTCCCGGGCGAATAGCAATCAGCCCCAGCATTTT
. TRBJ2-1 TRBV4-1 TRBD2 CASSPGLAGGNEQFF TGCGCCAGCAGCCCAGGACTAGCGGGAGGCAATGAGCAGTTCTTC
. TRBJ1-4 TRBV7-9 . CASSGPNEKLFF TGTGCCAGCAGCGGACCTAATGAAAAACTGTTTTTT
. TRBJ2-2 TRBV9 TRBD1 CASSVDPYRGDTGELFF TGTGCCAGCAGCGTAGATCCCTACAGGGGGGACACCGGGGAGCTGTTTTTT
. TRBJ1-1 TRBV7-2 . CASSSSGLANTEAFF TGTGCCAGCAGCTCCAGCGGGCTAGCGAACACTGAAGCTTTCTTT
. TRBJ2-7 TRBV7-9 TRBD1 CASSLEYRGQNYEQYF TGTGCCAGCAGCTTAGAGTACAGGGGTCAGAACTACGAGCAGTACTTC
. TRBJ2-6 TRBV18 . CASSPGRVGANVLTF TGTGCCAGCTCACCAGGCAGGGTTGGGGCCAACGTCCTGACTTTC
. TRBJ1-1 TRBV15 . CATSVRTDRAEITEAFF TGTGCCACCAGCGTTCGGACAGATCGGGCGGAGATCACTGAAGCTTTCTTT
. TRBJ2-7 TRBV2 . CASRRINRDFHSYEQYF TGTGCCAGCAGAAGAATAAACCGGGACTTTCACTCCTACGAGCAGTACTTC
. TRBJ1-2 TRBV5-5 . CASSLGLGEYGYTF TGTGCCAGCAGCTTGGGCCTTGGGGAGTATGGCTACACCTTC
. TRBJ2-7 TRBV7-9 TRBD2 CASSFPLAGGSYEQYF TGTGCCAGCAGCTTCCCTCTAGCGGGAGGCTCCTACGAGCAGTACTTC
. TRBJ2-3 TRBV7-9 TRBD2 CASIGGLASTDTQYF TGTGCCAGCATCGGAGGACTAGCAAGCACAGATACGCAGTATTTT
once TRBJ2-7 TRBV10-3 . CAISESHGQYF TGTGCCATCAGTGAGTCTCACGGGCAGTACTTC
. TRBJ1-5 TRBV27 TRBD1 CASSRTGGNQPQHF TGTGCCAGCAGTCGGACAGGGGGTAATCAGCCCCAGCATTTT
. TRBJ1-5 TRBV6-1 . CASSELPDSVNQPQHF TGTGCCAGCAGTGAACTTCCGGACAGCGTAAATCAGCCCCAGCATTTT
. TRBJ2-1 TRBV29-1 . CSVQTEYNEQFF TGCAGCGTCCAAACGGAATACAATGAGCAGTTCTTC
. TRBJ2-7 TRBV10-2 . CASSDLPISGARNYEQYF TGCGCCAGCAGTGACTTACCCATCTCGGGGGCCAGAAACTACGAGCAGTACTTC
. TRBJ1-2 TRBV5-6 TRBD1 CASSLGQGDYGYTF TGTGCCAGCAGCTTGGGACAGGGCGACTATGGCTACACCTTC
. TRBJ2-1 TRBV28 . CASSLGDSPYNEQFF TGTGCCAGCAGTTTAGGCGATAGTCCCTACAATGAGCAGTTCTTC
once TRBJ2-7 TRBV15 . CATSRDGNEQYF TGTGCCACCAGCAGAGATGGGAACGAGCAGTACTTC
. TRBJ2-1 TRBV5-4 . CASSLDGGSYNEQFF TGTGCCAGCAGCTTGGATGGCGGATCCTACAATGAGCAGTTCTTC
. TRBJ2-7 TRBV10-3 TRBD2 CAISAGTSGSYEQYF TGTGCCATCAGCGCCGGGACTAGCGGCTCCTACGAGCAGTACTTC
. TRBJ2-7 TRBV27 TRBD2 CASSRGVGTSRYEQYF TGTGCCAGCAGCAGGGGTGTTGGGACTAGTAGGTACGAGCAGTACTTC
few TRBJ2-7 TRBV7-2 . CASSGRRWESLDEQYF TGTGCCAGCAGCGGACGCAGGTGGGAGAGTTTAGACGAGCAGTACTTC
. TRBJ2-7 TRBV28 . CASSTGTDYSYEQYF TGTGCCAGCAGTACCGGGACGGACTACTCCTACGAGCAGTACTTC
. TRBJ2-6 TRBV29-1 TRBD2 CSVEGAGVFSGANVLTF TGCAGCGTTGAAGGGGCGGGAGTCTTCTCTGGGGCCAACGTCCTGACTTTC
. TRBJ2-1 TRBV27 . CASSSARVHEQFF TGTGCCAGCAGTTCGGCCAGGGTCCATGAGCAGTTCTTC
once TRBJ2-2 TRBV28 . CASRHRGNKANTGELFF TGTGCCAGCAGACATCGTGGTAACAAGGCGAACACCGGGGAGCTGTTTTTT
once TRBJ2-3 TRBV5-1 TRBD2 CASSWTSGRAKDTQYF TGCGCCAGCAGTTGGACTAGCGGGAGGGCCAAAGATACGCAGTATTTT
. TRBJ2-7 TRBV13 . CASSLEGGASYF TGTGCCAGCAGCTTAGAAGGAGGGGCCTCGTACTTC
. TRBJ2-3 TRBV11-2 . CASSTTGALVTDTQYF TGTGCCAGCAGCACGACAGGCGCCTTAGTCACAGATACGCAGTATTTT
once TRBJ2-7 TRBV7-2 . CASSLSRSSYEQYF TGTGCCAGCAGCTTGTCCAGGAGCTCCTACGAGCAGTACTTC
. TRBJ1-3 TRBV4-1 . CASSQDPDFSGNTIYF TGCGCCAGCAGCCAAGATCCGGACTTCTCTGGAAACACCATATATTTT
. TRBJ1-4 TRBV27 TRBD1 CASRPVTGGTNEKLFF TGTGCCAGCAGACCCGTAACAGGGGGAACTAATGAAAAACTGTTTTTT
. TRBJ2-7 TRBV4-2 TRBD1 CASSQLPGTGASYEQYF TGTGCCAGCAGCCAACTCCCGGGGACAGGGGCCTCCTACGAGCAGTACTTC
. TRBJ2-1 TRBV5-4 . CASSLAGNNEQFF TGTGCCAGCAGCTTGGCAGGGAACAATGAGCAGTTCTTC
. TRBJ2-3 TRBV4-2 TRBD2 CASSQGLAELTSTDTQYF TGTGCCAGCAGCCAAGGACTAGCGGAACTAACTAGCACAGATACGCAGTATTTT
. TRBJ2-7 TRBV4-1 . CASSQLPTGGEITYEQYF TGCGCCAGCAGCCAACTACCTACAGGGGGGGAAATTACCTACGAGCAGTACTTC
. TRBJ2-2 TRBV28 . CASSLSEYAGELFF TGTGCCAGCAGTTTATCGGAGTACGCCGGGGAGCTGTTTTTT
. TRBJ2-7 TRBV6-5 . CASSGGYEQYF TGTGCCAGCAGCGGCGGCTACGAGCAGTACTTC
. TRBJ2-1 TRBV10-2 . CASGPVNEQFF TGCGCCAGCGGGCCCGTCAATGAGCAGTTCTTC
. TRBJ2-3 TRBV5-4 TRBD2 CASSGTSGRARADTQYF TGTGCCAGCAGCGGAACTAGCGGGAGGGCCAGGGCAGATACGCAGTATTTT
. TRBJ1-1 TRBV28 TRBD1 CASSPSTGVEAFF TGTGCCAGCAGCCCTTCGACAGGGGTTGAAGCTTTCTTT